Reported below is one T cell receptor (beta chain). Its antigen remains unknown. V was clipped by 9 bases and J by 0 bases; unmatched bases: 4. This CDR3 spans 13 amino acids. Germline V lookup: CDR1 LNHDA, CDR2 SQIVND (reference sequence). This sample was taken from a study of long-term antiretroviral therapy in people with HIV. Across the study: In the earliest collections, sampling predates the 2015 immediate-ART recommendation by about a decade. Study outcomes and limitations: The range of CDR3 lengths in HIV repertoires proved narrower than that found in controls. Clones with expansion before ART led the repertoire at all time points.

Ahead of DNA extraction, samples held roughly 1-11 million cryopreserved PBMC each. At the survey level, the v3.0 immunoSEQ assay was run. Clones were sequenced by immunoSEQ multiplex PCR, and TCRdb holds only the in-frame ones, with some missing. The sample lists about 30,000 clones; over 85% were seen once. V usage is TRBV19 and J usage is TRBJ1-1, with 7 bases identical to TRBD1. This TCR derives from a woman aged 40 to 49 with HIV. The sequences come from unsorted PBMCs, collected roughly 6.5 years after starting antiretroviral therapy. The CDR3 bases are TGTGCCAGCATAACAGGGGTGAACACTGAAGCTTTCTTT. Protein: CASITGVNTEAFF. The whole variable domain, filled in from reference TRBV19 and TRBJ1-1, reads DGGITQSPKYLFRKEGQNVTLSCEQNLNHDAMYWYRQDPGQGLRLIYYSQIVNDFQKGDIAEGYSVSREKKESFPLTVTSAQKNPTAFYLCASITGVNTEAFFGQGTRLTVV.